This T cell receptor beta chain is drawn from a study of cytomegalovirus exposure and HLA in healthy donors (dated by TCRdb to 2016 to 2017). About the investigation overall: According to an earlier analysis of 587 of the donors, 150 million to 200 million T cells yielded roughly 110 million unique TCR beta sequences and about 300 Gb of sequence data. A later genetic analysis took genome-wide SNP genotypes for about 55% of the roughly 700 donors and used that subset as a discovery cohort. To predict cytomegalovirus infection status, the study combined high-throughput TCR immunosequencing, statistical association of individual TCRs with disease status, and machine learning. In an earlier analysis of a few hundred of the donors, high-throughput TCR beta sequencing was used to judge whether each TCR beta V gene segment behaved as functional or pseudogenic. The genetic ancestry cluster associated with self-reported Caucasian donors included roughly four fifths of the roughly 400 genotyped donors. On average, approximately 250,000 unique TCR beta nucleotide sequences were sequenced per donor among a few hundred genotyped donors of the cohort, with 15% to 20% of those sequences being non-productive. Donor age, sex, ethnicity and CMV serostatus were collected together with the repertoire data. The study was designed to test whether signatures of past pathogen exposure could be identified by cataloging public T cell receptors. Typing coverage varied by locus: 629-630 donors for A, B, C, DRB1 and DQB1; some 520 for DQA1; 600 to 610 for DPA1; roughly 450 for DPB1. A separate validation cohort of about 110 different subjects was used in addition to the roughly 700-subject first cohort. An early release covering roughly 640 HLA-typed donors comprised approximately 300 gigabases of sequencing data and approximately 80 million unique TCR sequences. In the later analysis, no new phenotypic data were used to find candidate immune exposures; instead, reliance was placed on TCR beta sequences and their occurrence across donors. Roughly 5 DR-DQ haplotypes were treated as single units for association and clustering because of strong linkage in the cohort. HLA typing covered class I and class II loci at four-digit resolution. The study used immunosequencing to profile the T cell repertoires of 666 subjects and linked those repertoires to cytomegalovirus serostatus. Every repertoire in the discovery cohort had been generated on one and the same sequencing platform. To study patterns of TCR occurrence, a later analysis re-analyzed previously published TCR beta repertoires from 550 to 800 donors and added high-resolution HLA genotyping. The study at large found these results: At a false discovery rate of 0.05, a later analysis linked under 20,000 TCR beta sequences to specific HLA alleles. In vitro tests confirmed that a few of the cytomegalovirus-associated TCR beta chains recognize cytomegalovirus antigens. The classifier was reported to diagnose cytomegalovirus status with high specificity and sensitivity in both the original and validation cohorts. According to a later genetic analysis, donors in an Asian-associated ancestry cluster had fewer N-insertions in productive TCRs than the approximately 690-donor mean. Most CMV-associated TCR beta chains appeared to be HLA-restricted in a later analysis, and the HLA associations seemed to be driven largely by CMV exposure. The presence/absence analyses assumed that sequencing depth was roughly uniform across donors, and that assumption may not be true. The earlier analysis of some 540 of the donors excluded 15 to 20 rarely observed V segments, including chromosome 9 orphons, because counts were too low. Across donors, most TCR sequences were observed very rarely, whereas some public TCRs were present in many individuals. In a later analysis, HLA-associated TCR beta chains showed more clonal expansion and lower generation probabilities than non-associated chains that were equally common. Immune exposure information for the cohort was limited to CMV serostatus. Linkage disequilibrium might explain the correlated functional status among segregating V segments, but an unknown experimental factor could not be excluded. A further reported finding was that TCR beta sequences accurately predicted the HLA-A and HLA-B alleles for most subjects in the first cohort. A later genetic analysis associated a missense DCLRE1C variant with V-gene and J-gene trimming of TCR beta chains, and an independent cohort replicated the association. Some IMGT-functional V segments, including TRBV6-2 and TRBV6-3, could not be told apart with the 87-base-pair reads, so those segments were excluded. When HLA alleles, especially DR and DQ, strongly co-occurred, attributing TCR associations to individual alleles was difficult. According to the authors, the approach could potentially be generalized to other disease states and immunological phenotypes. The study listed 164 TCR beta chains as associated with cytomegalovirus. In an earlier analysis of roughly 500 of the donors, most TCR beta V segments appeared in productive rearrangements about 87% or about 30% of the time, broadly matching IMGT annotations. In a later analysis, TCR association rates were found to vary across HLA loci, with the most associated TCRs seen for DRB1 alleles and the fewest for HLA-C alleles. According to a later analysis, parvovirus B19, influenza, CMV and Epstein-Barr virus appeared linked to several top co-occurrence clusters. A cluster of highly shared sequence variants was judged likely to represent a technical artifact of the sequencing pipeline. The cohort was sequenced for TCR beta chains only, and without alpha or paired-chain data the features that could be detected were limited. HLA typing was unavailable for some donors at each locus, so association tests used only the typed subset.

The cohort comprised around 690 healthy bone marrow donors. At the time of sampling, all cohort members were nominally healthy, though unrecorded immune exposures were likely present. The donor was CMV seronegative and was included in the group of over 300 seronegative cohort members. Every donor gave a peripheral blood sample, and the peripheral blood mononuclear cells from that sample were used for TCR beta sequencing. The Qiagen DNeasy Blood Extraction Kit was used to extract genomic DNA from the blood cell samples. The library relied on the immunoSEQ multiplex PCR assay. For the multiplex PCR, a mixture combining 60 forward primers for TCR Vbeta segments and 13 reverse primers for TCR Jbeta segments was used. Amplification of the CDR3 region of rearranged TCR beta genes was performed with a multiplex PCR assay on genomic DNA. The Illumina HiSeq System was used to sequence the amplified TCR beta libraries as 87-base-pair reads. As for the authors' bioinformatics: A later analysis counted about 80 million unique TCR beta chains across the approximately 700 repertoires, and 9.5 million to 11 million of these chains were shared by at least two donors. To remove PCR and sequencing errors, raw reads were error-corrected and collapsed into unique sequences using a nearest-neighbor algorithm that merged closely related sequences. To assign V, D and J gene segments, CDR3 sequences were aligned to IMGT reference sequences. For a sequence to be retained, a match of at least six nucleotides to both a V gene segment and a J gene segment was required. A rearrangement was called productive if the CDR3 had no stop codons and remained in frame with V and J, and every other rearrangement was called non-productive. CDR3 was defined by IMGT convention, running from the second conserved V-encoded cysteine to the conserved J-encoded phenylalanine. Sequences without an unambiguous match to a single V gene segment were excluded from the earlier analysis of about 640 of the donors. An earlier analysis of several hundred of the donors called V segments functional above 56.7% productive rearrangements and segregating when the between-donor standard deviation exceeded 5%. A statistical classification framework was developed to diagnose cytomegalovirus status using the catalog of TCR beta chain sequences. V and J gene assignment, in a later analysis, came from comparing TCR nucleotide sequences with IMGT/GENE-DB human TR gene sequences. In a later analysis, CDR3 sequences and most-parsimonious VDJ recombination scenarios were assigned using the TCRdist pipeline. In a later analysis, every TCR beta chain was defined by the combination of its CDR3 amino acid sequence and its V-gene family, and reads without a unique V-gene family were dropped. As a way to deal with suspected cross-contamination and a sequencing artifact, a later analysis dropped nearly 600 nucleotide sequences that were highly shared and had low generation probability. For each public chain, a later analysis derived a clonal expansion index from normalized ranks of inferred template counts within each repertoire. In a later analysis, generation probabilities were computed with a VDJ recombination model fitted to out-of-frame rearrangements, and the resulting probabilities were checked against IGoR. Hypergeometric tests were used in a later analysis to score TCR-TCR, TCR-HLA and TCR-CMV co-occurrence, with a repertoire-size bias correction applied to the TCR pairs. A later analysis estimated false discovery rates by permuting HLA or CMV assignments 20 times. In a later analysis, co-occurring TCRs were grouped with DBSCAN, and TCRdist sequence similarity was added when clustering was performed within HLA-allele-positive subsets. Repertoires with fewer than 30,000 or more than 120,000 public chains, plus five repertoires with anomalous nucleotide sharing, were excluded from co-occurrence clustering. TCRdb stores this immuneACCESS table with in-frame sequences only. Part of the clones is absent; in the studies checked, under half of the shortfall reflects unresolved V genes, and no reason is known for the rest. V, J and clone size are taken as reported in that table, and D and trimming were inferred from the DNA itself. Present in this sample are about 88,000 clones, approximately 90% of which were seen just once. The biggest ten clones account for 2.3% of the sample.

As regards this clone: There is no known antigen for this receptor. Base qualities are missing; no much larger clone stands one base away.

The germline V gene sets CDR1 to SGHTA and CDR2 to FQGNSA. Taken from cysteine to phenylalanine, the CDR3 has 13 residues. The sequence is cut down to CDR3 DNA, 39 bases in frame from base 1. V is reduced by 8 bases and J by 5 bases, leaving a spacing of 13 bases between them. The rearrangement combines TRBV7-2 with TRBJ1-5, with an unclear D gene assignment. This receptor was obtained from a man in his late teens or twenties in good health and CMV-seronegative. What was sequenced was PBMCs. In nucleotides, the sequence is TGTGCCAGCGGAACCGGAGTCGATCAGCCCCAGCATTTT. It is translated as CASGTGVDQPQHF.